Each of the 9 T cell receptor beta chains below was sequenced from the same sample in a study of PD-1 blockade in classical Hodgkin lymphoma. The method was immunoSEQ multiplex PCR; TCRdb's version includes in-frame clones alone and lacks a portion of them. Of roughly 42,000 clones in the sample, around 74% were seen once. The time point is: cycle 4 day 1 (C4D1), after around six weeks of nivolumab. After autologous stem cell transplantation all patients relapsed, and prior brentuximab vedotin exposure differed between cohorts. The source material was peripheral blood mononuclear cells (PBMCs), sampled before the fourth cycle of nivolumab. The receptors were gathered from a human donor with classical Hodgkin lymphoma.

This clone appeared a single time. This sequence joins TRBV2 and TRBJ2-2; the D is unclear. Germline V gene sequence: CDR1 SNHLY, CDR2 FYNNEI. CDR3 length equals 14 residues. Trimming took off 5 bases at V and 5 bases at J, with 12 bases between the two ends. CDR3 amino acids: CASSKGDRTGELFF. CDR3 nucleotides: TGTGCCAGCAGTAAAGGAGACCGGACCGGGGAGCTGTTTTTT.

The CDR3 DNA follows: TGTGCCAGCAGCTTACTAGCGGGGACGTACAATGAGCAGTTCTTC. This sequence encodes CASSLLAGTYNEQFF. The rearrangement links TRBV13 to TRBJ2-1; 9 bases are shared with TRBD2. The ends lost 2 bases at V and 4 bases at J; junction bases unmatched: 3. Germline V lookup: CDR1 PRHDT, CDR2 FYEKMQ (reference sequence). CDR3 length: 15 residues.

This clone was detected only a few times. J is TRBJ1-3 and V is TRBV7-9, with no clear D. CDR1 and CDR2 from the germline V gene are SEHNR and FQNEAQ (reference sequence). This CDR3 has 15 residues. Trimming removed 5 bases at V and 0 bases at J, with 11 bases between. In DNA form, the CDR3 reads TGTGCCAGCAGCCCGCGATCCTCCTCTGGAAACACCATATATTTT. This translates into CASSPRSSSGNTIYF.

V is TRBV7-9 and J is TRBJ2-2, with unresolved D. The CDR3 runs to 17 residues. The germline V gene encodes CDR1 SEHNR and CDR2 FQNEAQ (reference sequence). The ends were cut back, 3 bases at V and 1 base at J, with 15 bases in the middle. The CDR3 DNA reads TGTGCCAGCAGCTTGCGCGGCCCAAAGGGGAACACCGGGGAGCTGTTTTTT. Protein product: CASSLRGPKGNTGELFF.

The chain recombines TRBV4-1 with TRBJ2-3, with 8 bases aligning to TRBD1. Germline V CDR1 and CDR2: MGHRA, YSYEKL. The V and J ends lost 1 base and 1 base, in that order; junction bases with no gene match: 13. The CDR3 consists of 19 residues. CDR3 nucleotide sequence: TGCGCCAGCAGCCAAGTGAACCCCAGGACAGGGACGGGCACAGATACGCAGTATTTT. Residues: CASSQVNPRTGTGTDTQYF.

This chain links TRBV10-2 with TRBJ2-2; 7 positions match TRBD1. Germline V gives CDR1 WSHSY, CDR2 SAAADI. V lost 7 bases and J lost 3; bases outside the gene matches: 5. This CDR3 is 14 amino acids long. Written as DNA, the CDR3 is TGCGCCAGCAAAGACAGGGCTGACACCGGGGAGCTGTTTTTT. This codes for CASKDRADTGELFF.

The rearrangement links TRBV10-3 to TRBJ2-1; the match to TRBD1 covers 12 bases. This CDR3 region has 16 residues. V shed 4 bases, J shed 7 bases, and the junction held 8 bases outside the gene matches. Germline CDR1 ENHRY, CDR2 SYGVKD. The CDR3 spells CAISGRDRGLPNEQFF. DNA for the CDR3: TGTGCCATCAGTGGAAGGGACAGGGGGCTTCCGAATGAGCAGTTCTTC.

The rearrangement uses TRBV9 and TRBJ1-1; a possible D gene is TRBD1 (6 bases). Germline-derived CDR1 and CDR2 are SGDLS and YYNGEE. The CDR3 totals 16 residues. Trimming left V 4 bases short and J 5 bases short, with 21 bases between. CDR3 protein: CASSPTPGVGATEAFF. The DNA of the CDR3 is TGTGCCAGCAGCCCCACCCCTGGGGTGGGGGCGACTGAAGCTTTCTTT.

The genes are TRBV2 and TRBJ1-1, with 7 bases lining up with TRBD1. CDR1 SNHLY and CDR2 FYNNEI come from the germline V gene. The V gene end was trimmed by 5 bases and the J gene end by 2 bases; junction bases not matched to a gene: 2. CDR3 length equals 13 residues. The CDR3, as DNA: TGTGCCAGCAGTTGGGACAGTAACACTGAAGCTTTCTTT. Its protein product is CASSWDSNTEAFF. The full variable domain, completed using reference TRBV2 and TRBJ1-1, is EPEVTQTPSHQVTQMGQEVILRCVPISNHLYFYWYRQILGQKVEFLVSFYNNEISEKSEIFDDQFSVERPDGSNFTLKIRSTKLEDSAMYFCASSWDSNTEAFFGQGTRLTVV.